The 25 T cell receptor beta chains reported below all come from one sample, sequenced in a study of blood T cells in healthy people across ages. Through a sample-barcoded 5' primer and a J-beta primer mix, a second PCR was run for roughly 7 to 12 cycles. TCRdb re-called the 5' RACE reads through MiXCR, storing one row per CDR3 protein. The table records 630,000 or so distinct CDR3 sequences, approximately 29% of them present only once. Sample: blood. The receptors stem from a woman of 80 years or more in good health.

The chain couples TRBV29-1 to TRBJ2-2; D is unclear. CDR1 is SQVTM and CDR2 is ANQGSEA in the germline V gene. The CDR3 contains 13 residues. V was pared by 4 bases and J by 3 bases, with 9 bases between. CDR3 loop: CSVVFGDTGELFF. The CDR3 DNA follows: TGCAGCGTTGTTTTTGGGGACACCGGGGAGCTGTTTTTT.

For this clonotype: A much more abundant neighbour one base away suggests this may be a read error. CDR3 sequence: CASPSETGRVEQYF. CDR3 nucleotide sequence: TGTGCCAGCCCATCCGAGACCGGTCGTGTCGAGCAGTACTTC. The rearrangement links TRBV18 to TRBJ2-5; D unclear. Gene TRBJ2-7 matches the end of the DNA better, so the J call may be wrong. Germline loops: CDR1 KGHSH, CDR2 LQKENI. The CDR3 has 14 amino acids.

This clonotype has more than one count but fewer than ten. This rearrangement joins TRBV3-1 to TRBJ1-1, with TRBD1 matching 7 bases. With 4 bases clipped from V and 0 bases from J, the junction kept 8 bases outside the gene matches. Per the germline V gene, CDR1 is LGHDT and CDR2 is YNNKEL (reference sequence). This CDR3 is 16 amino acids long. The DNA for the CDR3 is TGTGCCAGCAGCCTTTCGACAGGGCGCATGAACACTGAAGCTTTCTTT. Protein sequence: CASSLSTGRMNTEAFF.

This clonotype was counted ten times or more. V gene TRBV10-3 combines with J gene TRBJ2-1, with 7 bases identical to TRBD2. V lost 7 bases to trimming and J lost 4 bases; unmatched junction nucleotides: 4. Germline V gene sequence: CDR1 ENHRY, CDR2 SYGVKD. The CDR3 is 13 residues long. CDR3 loop: CAIIREGYNEQFF. CDR3 nucleotide sequence: TGTGCCATCATAAGGGAGGGTTACAATGAGCAGTTCTTC.

This clonotype was observed at least ten times. J is TRBJ1-2 and V is TRBV20-1; D is unresolved. This CDR3 has 13 amino acids. Trimming stripped 5 bases from V and 2 bases from J, with 12 bases between. Germline assignment: CDR1 DFQATT and CDR2 SNEGSKA (reference sequence). The CDR3 protein is CSAELDRNYGYTF. The CDR3 DNA reads TGCAGTGCTGAGCTCGATCGAAACTATGGCTACACCTTC.

In its sample, this clonotype was seen many times. The V call is TRBV9, the J call TRBJ1-2, with 8 bases lining up with TRBD1. The junction had 6 bases not matched to a gene; V was cut back by 4 bases and J by 4 bases. The CDR3 is made up of 14 amino acids. Germline V gene lookup returns CDR1 SGDLS and CDR2 YYNGEE. CDR3 amino acids: CASSPGQGPYGYTF. CDR3 DNA sequence: TGTGCCAGCAGCCCCGGACAGGGTCCCTATGGCTACACCTTC.

This clonotype was counted only a few times. A much larger clone sits a single nucleotide away, making a read error possible. The chain carries TRBV7-2 and TRBJ2-4; TRBD2 agrees at 7 bases. The CDR3 is made up of 15 amino acids. Germline V gene lookup returns CDR1 SGHTA and CDR2 FQGNSA. The V and J ends lost 5 bases and 13 bases, in that order; junction bases with no gene match: 17. The CDR3 region is CASSRSGDSYNEQYF. The CDR3 DNA follows: TGTGCCAGCAGCCGCAGCGGGGACTCCTACAATGAGCAGTACTTC.

This clonotype was recorded at least ten times. The chain joins TRBV4-1 to TRBJ2-3, with a possible D match to TRBD2 (6 bases). This CDR3 is 17 amino acids long. The germline V and J ends were trimmed by 0 bases and 6 bases, with 19 bases remaining between them. Germline V gene lookup returns CDR1 MGHRA and CDR2 YSYEKL. Here the CDR3 DNA reads TGCGCCAGCAGCCAAGACGAAGGGAGCGGGCCCATGGATACGCAGTATTTT. It specifies CASSQDEGSGPMDTQYF.

This clonotype was detected only a few times. The gene calls are TRBV9 and TRBJ2-2; the D is unclear. The V end lost 0 bases, the J end lost 7 bases, and 10 bases lay between the germline ends. CDR3 length equals 14 residues. Germline CDR1 SGDLS, CDR2 YYNGEE. The CDR3 region is CASSVGPSSGELFF. The CDR3 DNA follows: TGTGCCAGCAGCGTAGGCCCGTCCAGCGGGGAGCTGTTTTTT.

Concerning this clonotype: The CDR3 does not close with the conserved phenylalanine or tryptophan, likely indicating a read error. The chain combines TRBV12-3 or TRBV12-4 with TRBJ2-3, with D perhaps TRBD1 or TRBD2 (5 bases each). This CDR3 is built from 18 residues. V was pared by 1 base and J by 0 bases, with 17 bases between. As DNA, the CDR3 is TGTGCCAGCAGTTTAGGGATTGGTACTAGGGGTAGCACAGATACGCAGTATTCT. Translated, it gives CASSLGIGTRGSTDTQYS.

Concerning this clonotype: A clone one base away is much larger, so this may be a read error. The chain is built from TRBV5-6 and TRBJ2-7; no clear D gene. The CDR3 contains 13 residues. The V gene lost 1 base and the J gene lost 2 bases, with 7 bases spanning the gap. The germline V gene has CDR1 SGHDT and CDR2 YYEEEE. CDR3 protein: CASSLTDPYEQYF. CDR3 nucleotide sequence: TGTGCCAGCAGCTTGACAGATCCCTACGAGCAGTACTTC. Together with reference TRBV5-6 and TRBJ2-7, the CDR3 gives the full variable domain: DAGVTQSPTHLIKTRGQQVTLRCSPKSGHDTVSWYQQALGQGPQFIFQYYEEEERQRGNFPDRFSGHQFPNYSSELNVNALLLGDSALYLCASSLTDPYEQYFGPGTRLTVT.

This clonotype appeared a few times. The chain joins TRBV15 to TRBJ2-2, with 10 bases fitting TRBD2. The V segment lost 0 bases and the J segment 5 bases; nucleotides outside the gene matches: 3. Germline CDR1 is LNHNV and CDR2 is YYDKDF (reference sequence). The CDR3 runs 16 residues. The CDR3 DNA reads TGTGCCACCAGCAGAGATGGGGGACTAGCGACCGGGGAGCTGTTTTTT. It codes for CATSRDGGLATGELFF.

This clonotype was seen at least ten times. The chain links TRBV3-1 to TRBJ2-7; D is tentatively TRBD1 or TRBD2 (5 bases each). The germline V and J ends were trimmed by 3 bases and 7 bases, with 19 bases remaining between them. CDR1 is LGHDT and CDR2 is YNNKEL in the germline V gene (reference sequence). The CDR3 loop spans 15 amino acids. CDR3 DNA sequence: TGTGCCAGCAGCCATTCCGGGGCCATGGCGAGGGAGCAGTACTTC. It is translated as CASSHSGAMAREQYF.

The V gene is TRBV4-1, the J gene TRBJ1-2, with TRBD1 identical over 10 bases. The trim removed 4 bases at V and 13 bases at J, leaving 3 bases unmatched. CDR3 size: 11 residues. CDR1 is MGHRA, CDR2 YSYEKL, per germline. CDR3 residues: CASSRGQGTTF. The CDR3 DNA reads as TGCGCCAGCAGCCGGGGACAGGGGACCACCTTC.

Turning to this clonotype: Since a much larger clone is just one base distant, this may be a read error. No conserved phenylalanine or tryptophan is present at the end of the CDR3, so a read error is the likely explanation. The CDR3 region has the DNA TGCAGTGCCCCCGGGCTGGCGAACTACAATGAGCAGTTCTGC. Protein product: CSAPGLANYNEQFC. The chain is built from TRBV20-1 and TRBJ2-1; D not certain. Looked up from germline, CDR1 is DFQATT and CDR2 is SNEGSKA (reference sequence). This CDR3 is 14 amino acids long. The V end lost 6 bases, the J end lost 3 bases, and 15 bases lay between the germline ends.

This clonotype was found many times. A single base separates this from a much larger clone, so it may be a read error. The rearrangement uses TRBV11-2 and TRBJ2-1, with a possible D match to TRBD2 (7 bases). Judging by the DNA end, TRBJ2-7 fits better; the J call may be wrong. This CDR3 is built from 16 residues. Germline CDR1 and CDR2: SGHAT and FQNNGV. The CDR3 region is CASSLDRGAVYNEQYF. CDR3 sequence (DNA): TGTGCCAGCAGCTTAGATCGGGGGGCTGTCTACAATGAGCAGTACTTC.

The sample holds a few counts of this clonotype. The gene calls are TRBV5-6 and TRBJ1-5; D is unclear. Trimming left V 8 bases short and J 6 bases short, with 15 bases between. The CDR3 runs to 13 residues. Germline V lookup: CDR1 SGHDT, CDR2 YYEEEE. CDR3 loop: CASSHVLSQPQHF. In DNA form, the CDR3 reads TGTGCCAGTAGTCATGTTCTGTCTCAGCCCCAGCATTTT. The full variable domain, its missing parts supplied by reference TRBV5-6 and TRBJ1-5, is DAGVTQSPTHLIKTRGQQVTLRCSPKSGHDTVSWYQQALGQGPQFIFQYYEEEERQRGNFPDRFSGHQFPNYSSELNVNALLLGDSALYLCASSHVLSQPQHFGDGTRLSIL.

This clonotype was counted a single time. The chain links TRBV5-1 to TRBJ2-1; 9 nucleotides align to TRBD2. CDR1 is SGHRS, CDR2 YFSETQ, per germline. V was pared by 0 bases and J by 6 bases, with 7 bases of the junction left unmatched. This CDR3 contains 16 residues. The CDR3 loop is CASSLVRAGGFNEQFF. CDR3 sequence (DNA): TGCGCCAGCAGCTTGGTTCGAGCGGGAGGCTTCAATGAGCAGTTCTTC.

This clonotype was observed many times. The J gene is TRBJ1-1, the V gene TRBV7-2, with no clear D. The CDR3 runs to 15 residues. Germline CDR1 reads SGHTA; CDR2 reads FQGNSA. Deletions cut 5 bases from V and 4 bases from J, with 17 bases between. The CDR3 here is CASSPGNFWGTEAFF. The CDR3 nucleotides read TGTGCCAGCAGCCCCGGCAACTTTTGGGGCACTGAAGCTTTCTTT.

This chain links TRBV5-1 with TRBJ2-4, with 7 bases that match TRBD1. CDR1 and CDR2 from the germline V gene are SGHRS and YFSETQ. The CDR3 sequence is 17 residues long. V lost 0 bases, J lost 4 bases, and 10 bases stayed unmatched. CDR3 sequence (DNA): TGCGCCAGCAGCTTGGATGGGCAGGGGGAGAGTAAAAACATTCAGTACTTC. This codes for CASSLDGQGESKNIQYF.

Remarks on this clonotype: This clone may be a read error of a much larger clone one base away. The chain uses TRBV5-1 and TRBJ2-7; TRBD1 agrees at 8 bases. Germline V gene lookup returns CDR1 SGHRS and CDR2 YFSETQ. The CDR3 length is 14 residues. In DNA form, the CDR3 reads TGCGCCAGCAGCTATGGACAGGGCGCCTACGTGCAGTACTTC. Protein: CASSYGQGAYVQYF.

The chain employs TRBV29-1 and TRBJ2-2, with D tentatively TRBD2 (5 bases). Germline values: CDR1 SQVTM, CDR2 ANQGSEA. This CDR3 contains 10 residues. The V and J ends lost 7 bases and 6 bases respectively, with 6 bases between them. The CDR3 DNA follows: TGCAGCGCGGGGTCCGGGGAGCTGTTTTTT. Its translation is CSAGSGELFF.

Many counts were recorded for this clonotype. The chain is built from TRBV29-1 and TRBJ1-2; 7 bases map to TRBD1. Trimming took 3 bases from V and 4 from J; bases not matched to a gene: 5. This CDR3 has 13 amino acids. Germline V CDR1 and CDR2: SQVTM, ANQGSEA. CDR3 sequence (DNA): TGCAGCGTTGAGAGGCAGGGGGTCTATGGCTACACCTTC. This sequence encodes CSVERQGVYGYTF.

The V call is TRBV20-1, the J call TRBJ2-5; 7 bases are a match to TRBD2. V shed 5 bases, J shed 5 bases, and the junction held 14 bases outside the gene matches. The CDR3 extends over 15 amino acids. The germline V gene has CDR1 DFQATT and CDR2 SNEGSKA (reference sequence). CDR3: CSAPRDYWVYETQYF. DNA of the CDR3: TGCAGTGCTCCCCGGGACTACTGGGTGTACGAGACCCAGTACTTC.

On this clonotype itself: A much bigger clone sits one base away, suggesting this may be a read error. The CDR3 does not end in the conserved phenylalanine or tryptophan, so this is likely a read error. Written as DNA, the CDR3 is TGTGCCAGCAGCTCTGTCCGGGCTTGGGAGCAGTTCTTA. It yields the protein CASSSVRAWEQFL. The J gene is TRBJ2-1, the V gene TRBV7-9; D not resolved. V was cut by 4 bases and J by 10 bases, with 14 bases left in between. CDR1 is SEHNR, CDR2 FQNEAQ, per germline (reference sequence). The length of the CDR3 is 13 residues.